The 14 T cell receptor beta chains reported below all come from one sample, sequenced in a study of T cells in Graves' hyperthyroidism and ophthalmopathy (dated by TCRdb to the late 2010s). Library construction relied on multiplex PCR. Sequenced using an Illumina HiSeq 2000. The TCR beta CDR3 regions were amplified from RNA transcripts. For the first round of RT-PCR on the TCR CDR3, the HTBI primer set was used together with the Qiagen OneStep RT-PCR kit. TCRdb reprocessed the public reads (quality trimming at Q25 with fastp, clone calling with MiXCR) and kept in-frame beta chains. Here each entry gathers all rows of one CDR3 protein and keeps the most common genes and DNA. The sample table records roughly 630,000 distinct CDR3 sequences; approximately 14% of these occur just once. The ten largest clones take up approximately 7.4% of the sample. The specimen was blood. These receptors came from a woman aged 30 to 39 with Graves' hyperthyroidism.

This clonotype was observed many times. The chain recombines TRBV12-3 or TRBV12-4 with TRBJ2-4; 8 bases line up with TRBD2. The V and J ends lost 3 bases and 1 base, in that order; junction bases with no gene match: 11. CDR3 length: 18 residues. CDR3 sequence reads: CASSLVSGNLAAKNIQYF. CDR3 coding DNA: TGTGCCAGCAGTTTGGTTAGCGGGAATCTCGCGGCCAAAAACATTCAGTACTTC.

Ten or more counts support this clonotype. The chain combines TRBV18 with TRBJ2-5; 7 bases line up with TRBD1. The CDR3 loop spans 13 amino acids. V gave up 3 bases and J gave up 3 bases; unmatched junction bases: 1. Per the germline V gene, CDR1 is KGHSH and CDR2 is LQKENI. CDR3: CASSPGQKETQYF. The CDR3 DNA reads as TGTGCCAGCTCACCGGGACAGAAAGAGACCCAGTACTTC.

This clonotype was observed many times. This chain connects TRBV7-9 to TRBJ2-1, with 7 bases aligning to TRBD1. The CDR3 covers 12 residues. From germline, CDR1 is SEHNR and CDR2 FQNEAQ (reference sequence). V shed 10 bases and J 4 bases; nucleotides not matched to a gene: 4. CDR3 DNA: TGTGCCACCGTGACAGGGTACAATGAGCAGTTCTTC. Translation: CATVTGYNEQFF.

This clonotype showed up just a few times. V is TRBV11-1 and J is TRBJ2-3, with D perhaps TRBD1 (6 bases). Trimming took off 10 bases at V and 3 bases at J, with 11 bases between the two ends. Germline V gene lookup returns CDR1 SGHAT and CDR2 FQDESV (reference sequence). This CDR3 comprises 12 residues. The CDR3 loop reads CATRGTTDTQYF. CDR3 in DNA: TGTGCCACACGTGGGACAACAGATACGCAGTATTTT.

This clonotype was picked up many times. Sequence at one end of the junction differs from germline and may be a read error. The genes are TRBV5-1 and TRBJ1-1, with TRBD1 identical over 8 bases. CDR1 SGHRS and CDR2 YFSETQ come from the germline V gene. The CDR3 totals 14 residues. CDR3 region: CASSRGQGNTEAFF. CDR3 sequence (DNA): TGTGCCAGCTCACGCGGACAGGGGAACACTGAAGCTTTCTTT.

This clonotype was recorded many times. The chain couples TRBV6-1 to TRBJ1-1; 8 nucleotides line up with TRBD1. The CDR3 runs 13 residues. From germline, CDR1 is MNHNS and CDR2 SASEGT. The J segment lost 11 bases and the V segment lost 7 bases, leaving 12 bases of the junction unmatched. CDR3 DNA: TGTGCCAGCACACCAGTTGAGGACAGGGCGGCTTTCTTT. As protein: CASTPVEDRAAFF.

A few counts support this clonotype. The chain links TRBV19 to TRBJ2-1, with 11 bases fitting TRBD2. The CDR3 has 14 residues. Germline assignment: CDR1 LNHDA and CDR2 SQIVND (reference sequence). The J segment lost 4 bases and the V segment lost 7 bases, leaving 3 bases of the junction unmatched. DNA of the CDR3: TGTGCCAGTAACCCTAGCGGGGGGTACAATGAGCAGTTCTTC. Its protein product is CASNPSGGYNEQFF. The full variable domain, in which reference TRBV19 and TRBJ2-1 provide the parts outside the CDR3, is DGGITQSPKYLFRKEGQNVTLSCEQNLNHDAMYWYRQDPGQGLRLIYYSQIVNDFQKGDIAEGYSVSREKKESFPLTVTSAQKNPTAFYLCASNPSGGYNEQFFGPGTRLTVL.

This sequence joins TRBV4-1 and TRBJ1-2; 8 bases match TRBD1. J lost 9 bases, V lost 4 bases, and 19 bases had no gene match. Germline CDR1 and CDR2: MGHRA and YSYEKL. CDR3 length: 17 amino acids. The CDR3 reads CASSRLTGQGAPTRYTF. CDR3 sequence (DNA): TGCGCCAGCAGCCGCTTGACGGGGCAGGGGGCCCCGACGCGCTACACCTTC.

This clonotype was found many times. The chain is built from TRBV29-1 and TRBJ1-1, with D unclear. The CDR3 has 11 amino acids. In germline, CDR1 is SQVTM, CDR2 ANQGSEA. The V and J ends lost 4 bases and 7 bases respectively, with 10 bases between them. The CDR3 DNA follows: TGCAGCGTTGGGGTGTTCGATGAAGCTTTCTTT. It yields the protein CSVGVFDEAFF.

In its sample, this clonotype was seen a few times. The rearrangement links TRBV6-1 to TRBJ1-1, with D perhaps TRBD1 (5 bases). The CDR3 has 13 amino acids. Germline assignment: CDR1 MNHNS and CDR2 SASEGT. The V end was cut by 7 bases, the J end by 1 base, with 10 bases between. CDR3: CASKETANTEAFF. The CDR3 DNA reads TGTGCCAGCAAAGAGACAGCGAACACTGAAGCTTTCTTT.

This clonotype was counted at least ten times. This chain joins TRBV7-2 and TRBJ2-3; D is possibly TRBD2 (6 bases). Per germline, CDR1 SGHTA and CDR2 FQGNSA. The CDR3 contains 15 residues. V lost 5 bases and J 3 bases, leaving 15 bases between the germline ends. For the CDR3, the DNA is TGTGCCAGCAGCCTAGGATTTGGGACTACAGATACGCAGTATTTT. This translates into CASSLGFGTTDTQYF.

This clonotype occurred a few times. V and J are TRBV7-6 and TRBJ2-2; D call uncertain. Germline V gene data show CDR1 as SGHVS and CDR2 as FNYEAQ. The V and J ends lost 1 base and 2 bases respectively, with 14 bases between them. The CDR3 has 17 amino acids. As DNA, the CDR3 is TGTGCCAGCAGCTTAGGACAATGGGTCCAAAACACCGGGGAGCTGTTTTTT. This codes for CASSLGQWVQNTGELFF. Full variable domain (missing parts from reference TRBV7-6 and TRBJ2-2): GAGVSQSPRYKVTKRGQDVALRCDPISGHVSLYWYRQALGQGPEFLTYFNYEAQQDKSGLPNDRFSAERPEGSISTLTIQRTEQRDSAMYRCASSLGQWVQNTGELFFGEGSRLTVL.

The V gene is TRBV11-2, the J gene TRBJ1-2; D unresolved. Germline CDR1 is SGHAT and CDR2 is FQNNGV. Trimming took 6 bases from V and 5 from J, leaving 19 bases between them. The CDR3 spans 15 residues. CDR3 sequence reads: CASRLTHSTDYGYTF. The CDR3 DNA is TGTGCCAGCAGATTGACCCACTCGACCGATTATGGCTACACCTTC. Complete variable domain (other parts from reference TRBV11-2 and TRBJ1-2): EAGVAQSPRYKIIEKRQSVAFWCNPISGHATLYWYQQILGQGPKLLIQFQNNGVVDDSQLPKDRFSAERLKGVDSTLKIQPAKLEDSAVYLCASRLTHSTDYGYTFGSGTRLTVV.

The chain is built from TRBV5-1 and TRBJ2-2, with TRBD2 as a possible D gene (5 bases). Trimming took 0 bases from V and 5 from J, leaving 14 bases between them. Germline assignment: CDR1 SGHRS and CDR2 YFSETQ. This CDR3 is built from 16 residues. For the CDR3, the DNA is TGCGCCAGCAGCTTGGCTGCCATAGGCGGGACCGGGGAGCTGTTTTTT. This codes for CASSLAAIGGTGELFF.